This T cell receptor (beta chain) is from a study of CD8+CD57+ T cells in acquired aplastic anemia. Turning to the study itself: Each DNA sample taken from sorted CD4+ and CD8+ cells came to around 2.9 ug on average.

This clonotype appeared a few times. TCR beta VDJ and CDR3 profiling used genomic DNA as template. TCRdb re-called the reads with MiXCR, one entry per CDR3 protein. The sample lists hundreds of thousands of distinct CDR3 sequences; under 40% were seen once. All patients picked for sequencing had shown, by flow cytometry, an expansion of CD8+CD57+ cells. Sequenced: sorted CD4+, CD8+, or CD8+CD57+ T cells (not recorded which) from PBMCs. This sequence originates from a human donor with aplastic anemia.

CDR3 sequence (DNA): TGTGCCAGCAGCTTAGGTAGACAGGGCGATTCGCCCCAGCATTTT. It codes for CASSLGRQGDSPQHF. The chain joins TRBV11-2 to TRBJ1-5; 7 bases align to TRBD1. This CDR3 is 15 amino acids long. The V gene's germline CDR1 is SGHAT and CDR2 FQNNGV. Germline trimming cut 1 base from V and 9 bases from J; bases unmatched to any gene: 9.